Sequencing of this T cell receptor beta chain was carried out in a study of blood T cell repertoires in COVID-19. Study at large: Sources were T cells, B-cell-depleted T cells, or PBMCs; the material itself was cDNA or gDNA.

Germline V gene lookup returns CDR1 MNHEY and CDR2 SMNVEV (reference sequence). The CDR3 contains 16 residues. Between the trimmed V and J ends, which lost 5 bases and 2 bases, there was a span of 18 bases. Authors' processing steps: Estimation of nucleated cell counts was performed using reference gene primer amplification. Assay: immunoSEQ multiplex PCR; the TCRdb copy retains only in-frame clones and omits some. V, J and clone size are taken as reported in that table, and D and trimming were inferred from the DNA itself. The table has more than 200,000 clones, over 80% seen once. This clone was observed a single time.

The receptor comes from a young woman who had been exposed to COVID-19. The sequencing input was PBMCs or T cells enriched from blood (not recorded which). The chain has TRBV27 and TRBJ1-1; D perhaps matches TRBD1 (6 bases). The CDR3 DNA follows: TGTGCCAGCAGTCCCAACAGGGCGAGGATAAACACTGAAGCTTTCTTT. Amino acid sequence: CASSPNRARINTEAFF.